This TCR beta chain was sequenced for a study of molecular identifiers for immune sequencing clone quantification. Study-wide results and caveats: Spiked Jurkat TCR RNA equivalent to one cell was reportedly detectable in one million naive cells. The share of molecules held by clones above 20 RNA copies was over 99% in effector cells and under 1% in naive cells.

This CDR3 has 16 residues. The V and J ends lost 6 bases and 5 bases, in that order; junction bases with no gene match: 10. This clonotype was detected ten times or more. Antigen unknown. Previously described methods and listed TCR primers were used for bulk TCR libraries. MiXCR was run by TCRdb on the PCR reads, yielding one entry per CDR3 protein. The sample records under 85,000 distinct CDR3 sequences, around a sixth being singletons. Preparation of naive CD8 libraries involved roughly 20,000 to 1,000,000 sorted cells and 10%, 30% or 50% RNA. This clonotype originated in a human donor in good health. Some libraries in this study had Jurkat cell RNA spiked in. The gene calls are TRBV12-3 or TRBV12-4 and TRBJ2-3, with TRBD2 identical over 11 bases. Sample: naive CD8+ T cells from blood, with Jurkat cell RNA spiked in. Indicated subset: FACS-sorted CD8+CD4-CCR7+CD45RA+ naive T cells. The CDR3 DNA reads TGTGCCAGCAGCTTTAGTAGCGGGAGGGCCGGAGATACGCAGTATTTT. Amino acid sequence: CASSFSSGRAGDTQYF.